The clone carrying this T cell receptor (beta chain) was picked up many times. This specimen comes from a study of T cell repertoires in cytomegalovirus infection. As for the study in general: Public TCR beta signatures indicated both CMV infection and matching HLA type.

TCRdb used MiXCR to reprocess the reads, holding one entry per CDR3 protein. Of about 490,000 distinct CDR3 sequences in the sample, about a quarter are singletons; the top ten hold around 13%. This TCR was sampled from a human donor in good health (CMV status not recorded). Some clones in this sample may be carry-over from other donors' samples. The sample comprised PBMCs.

The CDR3 DNA reads as TGTGCCAGCAGCTTAGCCCAGGGGGGTCAGCCCCAGCATTTT. Its protein is CASSLAQGGQPQHF. The chain uses TRBV7-2 and TRBJ1-5; 7 bases line up with TRBD1. The CDR3 sequence is 14 residues long. Germline V gene lookup returns CDR1 SGHTA and CDR2 FQGNSA. The trim removed 0 bases at V and 6 bases at J, leaving 2 bases unmatched. Complete variable domain (other parts from reference TRBV7-2 and TRBJ1-5): GAGVSQSPSNKVTEKGKDVELRCDPISGHTALYWYRQSLGQGLEFLIYFQGNSAPDKSGLPSDRFSAERTGGSVSTLTIQRTQQEDSAVYLCASSLAQGGQPQHFGDGTRLSIL.